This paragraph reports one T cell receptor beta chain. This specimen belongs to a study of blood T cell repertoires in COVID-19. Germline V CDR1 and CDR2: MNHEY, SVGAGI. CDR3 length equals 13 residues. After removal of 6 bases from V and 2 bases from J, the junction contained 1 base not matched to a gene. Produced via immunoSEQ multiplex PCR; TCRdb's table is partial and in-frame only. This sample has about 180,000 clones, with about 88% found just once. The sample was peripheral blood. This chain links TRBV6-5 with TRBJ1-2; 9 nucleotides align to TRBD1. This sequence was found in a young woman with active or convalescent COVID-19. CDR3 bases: TGTGCCAGCAGGGGGACAGGGAACTATGGCTACACCTTC. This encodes CASRGTGNYGYTF.